The 11 T cell receptor beta chains below all came from one sample that was sequenced in a study of T cell responses to AZD1222 COVID-19 vaccine. The protocol was immunoSEQ multiplex PCR, while the TCRdb copy is restricted to in-frame clones and leaves out a portion. The data hold 120,000 or so clones, with roughly 88% observed a single time. The material was peripheral blood, obtained on day 0 of AZD1222 vaccination. These receptors came from an adult in good health.

This chain connects TRBV5-1 to TRBJ1-5; D uncertain. CDR1 is SGHRS, CDR2 YFSETQ, per germline. This CDR3 is 13 amino acids long. V dropped 1 base and J dropped 4 bases, with 6 bases sitting between them. The CDR3 protein is CASSLTENQPQHF. CDR3 in DNA: TGCGCCAGCAGCTTGACAGAGAATCAGCCCCAGCATTTT.

This chain links TRBV7-9 with TRBJ1-3; D is unresolved. The CDR3 sequence is 17 residues long. V shed 7 bases and J shed 6 bases, with 25 bases lying between them. Germline CDR1 and CDR2: SEHNR and FQNEAQ (reference sequence). CDR3 DNA sequence: TGTGCCAGCACCCTTGGGAGAGGAGTTCATTCCGAAAACACCATATATTTT. It specifies CASTLGRGVHSENTIYF. The variable domain in full, completed from reference TRBV7-9 and TRBJ1-3, reads DTGVSQNPRHKITKRGQNVTFRCDPISEHNRLYWYRQTLGQGPEFLTYFQNEAQLEKSRLLSDRFSAERPKGSFSTLEIQRTEQGDSAMYLCASTLGRGVHSENTIYFGEGSWLTVV.

The chain uses TRBV7-6 and TRBJ2-2; D is unclear. The V end lost 0 bases, the J end lost 5 bases, and 10 bases lay between the germline ends. This CDR3 contains 15 residues. Germline CDR1 and CDR2: SGHVS and FNYEAQ. CDR3 in DNA: TGTGCCAGCAGCTTAGCGCTCCTACCTACCGGGGAGCTGTTTTTT. It is translated as CASSLALLPTGELFF.

CDR3 sequence reads: CASSVRGSLFF. CDR3 nucleotides: TGTGCCAGCAGTGTCAGGGGTTCACTGTTTTTT. V usage is TRBV25-1 and J usage is TRBJ1-4, with a possible D match to TRBD1 (6 bases). The germline gives CDR1 MGHDK, CDR2 SYGVNS. The CDR3 is made up of 11 amino acids. The V end was cut by 4 bases, the J end by 13 bases, with 10 bases between. Full variable domain (rest looked up from reference TRBV25-1 and TRBJ1-4): EADIYQTPRYLVIGTGKKITLECSQTMGHDKMYWYQQDPGMELHLIHYSYGVNSTEKGDLSSESTVSRIRTEHFPLTLESARPSHTSQYLCASSVRGSLFFGSGTQLSVL.

The V gene is TRBV10-1, the J gene TRBJ2-1; 13 positions match TRBD2. The germline CDR1 and CDR2 sequences are WNHNN and SYGVQD (reference sequence). CDR3 size: 16 residues. V shed 7 bases and J 4 bases; nucleotides not matched to a gene: 7. The CDR3 protein is CASTGLAGEGYNEQFF. The CDR3, as DNA: TGCGCCAGCACCGGACTAGCGGGAGAGGGATACAATGAGCAGTTCTTC.

A single count supports this clone. The V gene is TRBV12-3 or TRBV12-4, the J gene TRBJ2-3, with no clear D. Trimming shortened V by 5 bases and J by 1 base, and 7 bases separated the two germline ends. The CDR3 has 13 residues. DNA for the CDR3: TGTGCCAGCAGTGTTGGAGGCACAGATACGCAGTATTTT. This translates into CASSVGGTDTQYF.

The table lists this clone with a few counts. The chain carries TRBV4-3 and TRBJ1-1; D is uncertain. From germline, CDR1 is LGHNA and CDR2 YSLEER. V lost 0 bases and J 1 base, leaving 9 bases between the germline ends. This CDR3 is 15 amino acids long. The CDR3 here is CASSQDVGGNTEAFF. The CDR3 bases are TGCGCCAGCAGCCAAGATGTAGGTGGGAACACTGAAGCTTTCTTT.

The rearrangement uses TRBV7-2 and TRBJ2-7; D may be TRBD2 (6 bases). Germline CDR1 SGHTA, CDR2 FQGNSA. V was clipped by 0 bases and J by 2 bases, with 11 bases between them. The CDR3 runs to 15 residues. The CDR3 nucleotides are TGTGCCAGCAGCTTAGCGCGGGACCTAACCTACGAGCAGTACTTC. Its protein product is CASSLARDLTYEQYF.

This chain connects TRBV19 to TRBJ2-7; D gene ambiguous. Germline V gene lookup returns CDR1 LNHDA and CDR2 SQIVND (reference sequence). Trimming took off 7 bases at V and 4 bases at J, with 8 bases between the two ends. The CDR3 runs 11 residues. The CDR3 loop is CASKPIYEQYF. Here the CDR3 DNA reads TGTGCCAGTAAGCCCATTTACGAGCAGTACTTC.

V gene TRBV7-2 combines with J gene TRBJ2-2; 9 bases align to TRBD1. CDR1 is SGHTA and CDR2 is FQGNSA in the germline V gene. Unmatched junction bases numbered 7, after V lost 3 bases and J lost 5 bases. CDR3 size: 16 residues. In DNA, the CDR3 is TGTGCCAGCAGCTTCGCGGGGACAGGGCGAACCGGGGAGCTGTTTTTT. It encodes CASSFAGTGRTGELFF.

This clone was seen at least ten times. V and J are TRBV7-9 and TRBJ1-2; 7 bases line up with TRBD1. Germline V gene sequence: CDR1 SEHNR, CDR2 FQNEAQ (reference sequence). V shed 3 bases, J shed 8 bases, and the junction held 3 bases outside the gene matches. The length of the CDR3 is 12 residues. The CDR3 region is CASSFDREGYTF. As DNA, the CDR3 is TGTGCCAGCAGCTTTGACAGGGAAGGCTACACCTTC.